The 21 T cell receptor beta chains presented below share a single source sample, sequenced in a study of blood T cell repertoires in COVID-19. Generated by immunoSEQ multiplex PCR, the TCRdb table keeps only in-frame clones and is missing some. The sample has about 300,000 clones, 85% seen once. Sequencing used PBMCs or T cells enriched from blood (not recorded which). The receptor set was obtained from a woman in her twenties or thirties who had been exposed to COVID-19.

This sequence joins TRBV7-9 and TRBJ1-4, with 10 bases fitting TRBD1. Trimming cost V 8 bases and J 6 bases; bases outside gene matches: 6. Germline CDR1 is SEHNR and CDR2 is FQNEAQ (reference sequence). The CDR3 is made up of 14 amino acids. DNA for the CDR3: TGTGCCAGCTCACCCGACAGGGGGCATGAAAAACTGTTTTTT. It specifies CASSPDRGHEKLFF.

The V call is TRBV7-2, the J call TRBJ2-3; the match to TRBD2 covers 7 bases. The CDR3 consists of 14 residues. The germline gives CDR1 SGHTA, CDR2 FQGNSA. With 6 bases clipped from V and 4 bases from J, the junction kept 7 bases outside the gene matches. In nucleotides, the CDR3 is TGTGCCAGCAGTCGGGGACTACCCCCAGATACGCAGTATTTT. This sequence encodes CASSRGLPPDTQYF.

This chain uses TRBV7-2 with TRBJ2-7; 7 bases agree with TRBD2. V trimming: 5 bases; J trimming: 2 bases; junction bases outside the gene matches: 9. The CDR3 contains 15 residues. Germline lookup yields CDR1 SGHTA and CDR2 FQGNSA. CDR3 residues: CASSTRDAGAYEQYF. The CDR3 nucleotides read TGTGCCAGCAGCACGCGGGACGCGGGGGCCTACGAGCAGTACTTC.

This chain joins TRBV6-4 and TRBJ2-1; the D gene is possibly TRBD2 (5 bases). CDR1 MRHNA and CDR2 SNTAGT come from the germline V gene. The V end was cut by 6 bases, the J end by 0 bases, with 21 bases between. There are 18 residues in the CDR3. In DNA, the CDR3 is TGTGCCAGCAGCGACACTAGGACCGCAAGGAGCTCCTACAATGAGCAGTTCTTC. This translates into CASSDTRTARSSYNEQFF.

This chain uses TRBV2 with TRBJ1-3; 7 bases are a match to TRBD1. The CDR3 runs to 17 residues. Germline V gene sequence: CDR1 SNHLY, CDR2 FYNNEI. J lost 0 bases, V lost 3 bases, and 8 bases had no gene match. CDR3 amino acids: CASSEPGQPLSGNTIYF. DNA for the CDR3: TGTGCCAGCAGTGAGCCGGGACAGCCTCTCTCTGGAAACACCATATATTTT.

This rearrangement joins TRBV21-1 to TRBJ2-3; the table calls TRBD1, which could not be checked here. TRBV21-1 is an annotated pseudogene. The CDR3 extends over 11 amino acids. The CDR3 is CARTTGGTQYF. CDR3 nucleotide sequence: TGTGCCAGGACGACAGGGGGAACGCAGTATTTT.

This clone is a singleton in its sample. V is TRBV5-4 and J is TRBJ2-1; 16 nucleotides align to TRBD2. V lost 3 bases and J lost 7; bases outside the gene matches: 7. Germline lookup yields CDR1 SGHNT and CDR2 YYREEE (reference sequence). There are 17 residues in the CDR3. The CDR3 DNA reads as TGTGCCAGCAGCTCGGGACTAGCGGGGGGGCCGAAGAATGAGCAGTTCTTC. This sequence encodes CASSSGLAGGPKNEQFF.

The DNA of the CDR3 is TGTGCCAGCTCACTTGGGACAGGTGCTAACTATGGCTACACCTTC. The encoded protein is CASSLGTGANYGYTF. The J gene is TRBJ1-2, the V gene TRBV18; TRBD1 matches 8 bases. Germline CDR1 reads KGHSH; CDR2 reads LQKENI. The CDR3 is 15 amino acids. V shed 4 bases and J 0 bases; nucleotides not matched to a gene: 4.

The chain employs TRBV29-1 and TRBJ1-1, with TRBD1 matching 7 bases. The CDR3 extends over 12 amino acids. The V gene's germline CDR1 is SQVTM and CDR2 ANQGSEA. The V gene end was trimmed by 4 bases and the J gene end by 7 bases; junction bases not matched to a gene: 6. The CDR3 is CSVVGGSDEAFF. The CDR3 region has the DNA TGCAGCGTTGTAGGGGGCTCGGATGAAGCTTTCTTT.

For the CDR3, the DNA is TGTGCCAGCAGCGTAAACCCCTCCGCCGGCTCGAAGGGGCGCGAGCAGTACTTC. It translates to CASSVNPSAGSKGREQYF. The chain employs TRBV9 and TRBJ2-7; a possible D gene is TRBD1 (5 bases). Trimming stripped 1 base from V and 6 bases from J, with 26 bases between. Germline V CDR1 and CDR2: SGDLS, YYNGEE. The CDR3 loop spans 18 amino acids.

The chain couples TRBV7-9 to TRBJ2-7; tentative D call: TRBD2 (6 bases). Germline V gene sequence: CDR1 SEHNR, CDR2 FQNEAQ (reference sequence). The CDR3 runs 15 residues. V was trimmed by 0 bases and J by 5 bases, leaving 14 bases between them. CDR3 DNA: TGTGCCAGCAGCTTAGCCGGAGGGAAGTCGGACGAGCAGTACTTC. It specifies CASSLAGGKSDEQYF.

DNA for the CDR3: TGCAGCGTACACCCGGACAGCTCCTACGAGCAGTACTTC. Residues: CSVHPDSSYEQYF. J is TRBJ2-7 and V is TRBV29-1, with D possibly matching TRBD1 (6 bases). Looked up from germline, CDR1 is SQVTM and CDR2 is ANQGSEA. Trimming cost V 6 bases and J 0 bases, with 12 bases left between them. This CDR3 has 13 residues.

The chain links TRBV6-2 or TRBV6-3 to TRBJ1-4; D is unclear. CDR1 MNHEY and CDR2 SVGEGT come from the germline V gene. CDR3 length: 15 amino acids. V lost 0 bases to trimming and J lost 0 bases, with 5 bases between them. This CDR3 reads CASSYSGATNEKLFF. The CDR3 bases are TGTGCCAGCAGTTACTCTGGAGCAACTAATGAAAAACTGTTTTTT.

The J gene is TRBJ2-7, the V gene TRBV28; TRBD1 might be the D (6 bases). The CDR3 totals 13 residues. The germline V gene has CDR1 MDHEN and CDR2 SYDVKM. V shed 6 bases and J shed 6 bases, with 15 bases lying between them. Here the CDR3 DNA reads TGTGCCAGCAGAATACAGGGAATCGGCGAGCAGTACTTC. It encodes CASRIQGIGEQYF.

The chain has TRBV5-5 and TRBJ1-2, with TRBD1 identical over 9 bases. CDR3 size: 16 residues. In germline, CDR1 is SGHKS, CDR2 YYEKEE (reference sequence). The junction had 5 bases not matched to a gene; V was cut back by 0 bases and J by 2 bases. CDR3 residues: CASSLGLGQGNYGYTF. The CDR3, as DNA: TGTGCCAGCAGCTTGGGGTTGGGACAGGGAAACTATGGCTACACCTTC.

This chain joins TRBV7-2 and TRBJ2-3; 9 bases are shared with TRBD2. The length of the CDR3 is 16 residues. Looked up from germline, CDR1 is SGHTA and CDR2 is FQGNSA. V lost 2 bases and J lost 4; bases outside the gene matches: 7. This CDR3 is CASSLYGSGGSDTQYF. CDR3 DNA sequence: TGTGCCAGCAGCTTATACGGTAGCGGGGGATCAGATACGCAGTATTTT.

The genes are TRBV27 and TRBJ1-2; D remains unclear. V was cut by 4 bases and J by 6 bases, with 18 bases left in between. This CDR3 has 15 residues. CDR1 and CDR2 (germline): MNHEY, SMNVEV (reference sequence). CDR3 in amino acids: CASSSLLDWKDGYTF. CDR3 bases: TGTGCCAGCAGTTCTCTACTGGACTGGAAGGATGGCTACACCTTC.

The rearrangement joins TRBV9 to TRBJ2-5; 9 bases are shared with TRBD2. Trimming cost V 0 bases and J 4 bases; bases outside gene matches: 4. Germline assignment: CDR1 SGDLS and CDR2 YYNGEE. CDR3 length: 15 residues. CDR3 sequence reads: CASSVGAGGRETQYF. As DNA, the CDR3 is TGTGCCAGCAGCGTAGGTGCGGGAGGGAGAGAGACCCAGTACTTC. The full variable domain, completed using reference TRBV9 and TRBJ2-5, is DSGVTQTPKHLITATGQRVTLRCSPRSGDLSVYWYQQSLDQGLQFLIQYYNGEERAKGNILERFSAQQFPDLHSELNLSSLELGDSALYFCASSVGAGGRETQYFGPGTRLLVL.

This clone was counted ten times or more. CDR3 bases: TGCGCCAGCAGCTTGGTAGGACAGGGGCTGGGGTACGAGCAGTACTTC. It specifies CASSLVGQGLGYEQYF. This rearrangement joins TRBV5-1 to TRBJ2-7, with 9 bases fitting TRBD1. This CDR3 is built from 16 residues. Germline loops: CDR1 SGHRS, CDR2 YFSETQ. The V segment lost 0 bases and the J segment 4 bases; nucleotides outside the gene matches: 8.

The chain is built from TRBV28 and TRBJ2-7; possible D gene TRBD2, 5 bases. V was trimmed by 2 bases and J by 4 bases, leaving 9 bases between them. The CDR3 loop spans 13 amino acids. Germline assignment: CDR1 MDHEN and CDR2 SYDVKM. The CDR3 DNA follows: TGTGCCAGCAGTTTAGACGGGATTTACGAGCAGTACTTC. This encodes CASSLDGIYEQYF. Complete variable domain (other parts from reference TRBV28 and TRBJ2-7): DVKVTQSSRYLVKRTGEKVFLECVQDMDHENMFWYRQDPGLGLRLIYFSYDVKMKEKGDIPEGYSVSREKKERFSLILESASTNQTSMYLCASSLDGIYEQYFGPGTRLTVT.

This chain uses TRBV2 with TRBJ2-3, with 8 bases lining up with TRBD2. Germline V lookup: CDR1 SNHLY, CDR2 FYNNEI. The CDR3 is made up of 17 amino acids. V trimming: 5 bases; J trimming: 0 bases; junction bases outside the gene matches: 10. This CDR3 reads CASSMSSGGWSTDTQYF. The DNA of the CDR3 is TGTGCCAGCAGTATGTCAAGCGGGGGATGGAGCACAGATACGCAGTATTTT.